This is a list of T cell receptor beta chains from one sample in a study of cytomegalovirus exposure and HLA in healthy donors. Data came from immunoSEQ multiplex PCR; TCRdb stores just in-frame clones and leaves some out. The sample has 95,000 to 100,000 clones, 65% to 80% seen once; the top ten hold about 10%. Material for sequencing was PBMCs. These receptors originate from a man aged 50 to 60 in good health and CMV-seronegative. The CDR3 runs from the conserved cysteine through the conserved F or W. A D gene is named only where the DNA matches it firmly. The size field is filled for only some rows; it gives once, few, many or a size class.

clone_size,v_call,j_call,d_call,cdr3_nt,cdr3_aa
-,TRBV6-1,TRBJ2-7,-,TGTGCCAGCAGTGAAGATAGCGAGCAGTACTTC,CASSEDSEQYF
-,TRBV15,TRBJ2-1,-,TGTGCCACCAGCAGAGATTCAGGCGTGTTCTACAATGAGCAGTTCTTC,CATSRDSGVFYNEQFF
-,TRBV30,TRBJ1-2,-,TGTGCCTGGAGGCTCCTGGAGAACTATGGCTACACCTTC,CAWRLLENYGYTF
few,TRBV2,TRBJ2-7,TRBD1,TGTGCCAGCAGGAGACAGGGGGCAAGCGAGCAGTACTTC,CASRRQGASEQYF
once,TRBV14,TRBJ2-7,TRBD1,TGTGCCAGCAGCCAGACAGGGACGGGGACCTCCGAGCAGTACTTC,CASSQTGTGTSEQYF
-,TRBV10-2,TRBJ2-2,TRBD1,TGCGCCAGCAGTGAGACAAGACAGGGAACCGGGGAGCTGTTTTTT,CASSETRQGTGELFF
few,TRBV19,TRBJ2-1,TRBD2,TGTGCCAGCGGGACTAGCGGGCTCAATGAGCAGTTCTTC,CASGTSGLNEQFF
-,TRBV18,TRBJ2-3,TRBD2,TGTGCCAGCTCACCACCGACTAGCGACACAGATACGCAGTATTTT,CASSPPTSDTDTQYF
-,TRBV4-2,TRBJ2-5,TRBD1,TGTGCCAGCAGCCAAGATTGGCAGGGGGTATGGGAGACCCAGTACTTC,CASSQDWQGVWETQYF
-,TRBV2,TRBJ2-7,TRBD1,TGTGCCAGCAAATACGCCGGGACAGGGCTTACCTACGAGCAGTACTTC,CASKYAGTGLTYEQYF
-,TRBV2,TRBJ1-2,TRBD1,TGTGCCAGCAGTACCCGACAGGGAGCCTATGGCTACACCTTC,CASSTRQGAYGYTF
-,TRBV6-1,TRBJ2-7,TRBD1,TGTGCCAGCAGTGAAGGGGCTCGGACAGGGCTCTACGAGCAGTACTTC,CASSEGARTGLYEQYF
-,TRBV19,TRBJ2-1,TRBD2,TGTGCCAGTATGACTAGCGGGAGTGGGTACAATGAGCAGTTCTTC,CASMTSGSGYNEQFF
-,TRBV27,TRBJ1-5,-,TGTGCCAGCAGTAAAACAGGTTTGGAGCAGCCCCAGCATTTT,CASSKTGLEQPQHF
-,TRBV7-6,TRBJ2-3,TRBD2,TGTGCCAGCAGCCCTAGCGGGACTACAGATACGCAGTATTTT,CASSPSGTTDTQYF
-,TRBV7-3,TRBJ2-3,-,TGTGCCAGCAGCTTAGAGGGCCTCGGGTGGGGGGGCCCCGCAGATACGCAGTATTTT,CASSLEGLGWGGPADTQYF
-,TRBV18,TRBJ2-1,-,TGTGCCAGCTCACCGGTTGGTACAGATTACAATGAGCAGTTCTTC,CASSPVGTDYNEQFF
-,TRBV7-2,TRBJ2-7,TRBD2,TGTGCCAGCAGCCGATCGGTTAGCGGGAGCTATGAGCAGTACTTC,CASSRSVSGSYEQYF
-,TRBV7-9,TRBJ1-4,TRBD1,TGTGCCAGCAGCTTAGGGGACAGGGGAAATAATGAAAAACTGTTTTTT,CASSLGDRGNNEKLFF
-,TRBV6-8,TRBJ1-5,-,TGTGCCAGCGGCCCCGTGCCCGGGGATCAGCCCCAGCATTTT,CASGPVPGDQPQHF
once,TRBV30,TRBJ2-1,-,TGTGCCTGGAGTGCGACAGCAGACCCCAGGTCCTACAATGAGCAGCTCTTC,CAWSATADPRSYNEQLF
-,TRBV5-1,TRBJ2-7,-,TGCGCCAGCAGCCCTCAGGCGGGTACTAACGAGCAGTACTTC,CASSPQAGTNEQYF
-,TRBV19,TRBJ1-2,TRBD1,TGTGCCAGCCGGGACAGGGCCTCTAACTATGGCTACACCTTC,CASRDRASNYGYTF
-,TRBV4-1,TRBJ2-1,-,TGCGCCAGCAGCCAACCCGATCGGGGTAGCTCCTACAATGAGCAGTTCTTC,CASSQPDRGSSYNEQFF
-,TRBV20-1,TRBJ2-1,-,TGCAGTTCTGGTAAGGCGGCTGAGCAGTTCTTC,CSSGKAAEQFF
-,TRBV2,TRBJ1-2,-,TGTGCCAGCAGTGAGGAGGGTCGGGGCTACACCTTC,CASSEEGRGYTF
-,TRBV6-6,TRBJ2-3,TRBD1,TGTGCCAGCAGTTACACGCAGGGGGCGGGAGATACGCAGTATTTT,CASSYTQGAGDTQYF
-,TRBV29-1,TRBJ2-1,-,TGCAGCGTTCCAGACCCTTCTGACTCCCGTCAGTTCTTC,CSVPDPSDSRQFF
once,TRBV5-1,TRBJ1-1,-,TGCGCCAGCAGCTTGGCTGTCGGACAGTCGAACACTGAAGCTTTCTTT,CASSLAVGQSNTEAFF
once,TRBV5-1,TRBJ2-7,-,TGCGCCAGCAGCTTGGGGACTGGCGGAGACTACGAGCAGTACTTC,CASSLGTGGDYEQYF
-,TRBV5-1,TRBJ1-1,-,TGCGCCAGCAGCTTGGGAGGGAACGGGGCTGAAGCTTTCTTT,CASSLGGNGAEAFF
-,TRBV7-2,TRBJ2-2,TRBD1,TGTGCCAGCAGCCCTGGGACAGGGAACCGGGAGCTGTTTTTT,CASSPGTGNRELFF
-,TRBV27,TRBJ2-1,-,TGTGCCAGCAGTTCTAACCGACTAGGCCATGAGCAGTTCTTC,CASSSNRLGHEQFF
-,TRBV29-1,TRBJ2-5,-,TGCAGCGTTGGCCCACAGGGTAGCCTCGGGGCCCAGTACTTC,CSVGPQGSLGAQYF
once,TRBV9,TRBJ2-3,-,TGTGCCAGCAGCGACCCCAGGACAGATACGCAGTATTTT,CASSDPRTDTQYF
-,TRBV6-1,TRBJ2-1,-,TGTGCCAGCAGTGTGGACAAAAGCTCCTACAATGAGCAGTTCTTC,CASSVDKSSYNEQFF
-,TRBV2,TRBJ1-5,-,TGTGCCAGCAGTGAACACGGATCGGGGAGAAATCAGCCCCAGCATTTT,CASSEHGSGRNQPQHF
-,TRBV4-3,TRBJ2-7,TRBD2,TGCGCCAGCAGCCAACAACTAGCGGATAGCTCCTACGAGCAGTACTTC,CASSQQLADSSYEQYF
-,TRBV19,TRBJ2-5,-,TGTGCCACGAGTAGGGCAGAGGGCGAGACCCAGTACTTC,CATSRAEGETQYF
-,TRBV5-1,TRBJ2-6,TRBD1,TGCGCCAGCAGCACTTCTGGACAGGGGGTTTTTGGGGCCAACGTCCTGACTTTC,CASSTSGQGVFGANVLTF
-,TRBV18,TRBJ2-7,-,TGTGCCAGCTCACCACCCGGACTCCTAGGCGAGCAGTACTTC,CASSPPGLLGEQYF
-,TRBV28,TRBJ2-7,-,TGTGCCAGCAGTTTACCCCTGGACAGCTACGAGCAGTACTTC,CASSLPLDSYEQYF
once,TRBV28,TRBJ2-7,-,TGTGCCAGCTCGTTGAGCGACGAGCAGTACTTC,CASSLSDEQYF
once,TRBV7-2,TRBJ1-2,TRBD1,TGTGCCAGCAGCTTGCAGGGGGCCCTTTTTGGCTACACCTTC,CASSLQGALFGYTF
few,TRBV28,TRBJ2-5,TRBD1,TGTGCCAGCAGTCTTACAGGGGTGGGGACCCAGTACTTC,CASSLTGVGTQYF
-,TRBV27,TRBJ2-1,TRBD2,TGTGCCAGCAGTTTCGCCCAGCGGGGGTACAATGAGCAGTTCTTC,CASSFAQRGYNEQFF
-,TRBV2,TRBJ2-7,-,TGTGCCAGCGGCCTCCGGGGCGAGCAGTACTTC,CASGLRGEQYF
-,TRBV18,TRBJ1-4,-,TGTGCCAGCTCACCACCGGAGACGGCGTGGGAAAAACTGTTTTTT,CASSPPETAWEKLFF
-,TRBV7-3,TRBJ2-1,TRBD2,TGTGCCAGCAGCTTGGCCACTAGCGGGAGGGGGAATGAGCAGTTCTTC,CASSLATSGRGNEQFF
-,TRBV5-1,TRBJ2-3,TRBD2,TGCGCCAGCAGCTTGGACGGCGGGGGGAGCACAGATACGCAGTATTTT,CASSLDGGGSTDTQYF
-,TRBV5-1,TRBJ1-4,-,TGCGCCAGCAGCCCCACAGGACAGACTAATGAAAAACTGTTTTTT,CASSPTGQTNEKLFF
-,TRBV7-8,TRBJ1-1,-,TGTGCCAGCAGCACTTGGACAGCGAACACTGAAGCTTTCTTT,CASSTWTANTEAFF